What follows are 9 T cell receptor beta chains derived from one specimen sequenced in a study of blood T cell repertoires in COVID-19. Profiled with immunoSEQ multiplex PCR; TCRdb holds only in-frame clones, not every one. The sample gives about 140,000 clones, under 90% of which show up once; approximately 3.5% is in the top ten. Sequenced material: peripheral blood. All receptors derive from a man aged 65-85 years who had recovered from COVID-19.

The chain employs TRBV10-2 and TRBJ2-3; possibly TRBD2 for D (6 bases). Trimming took 3 bases from V and 5 from J, leaving 15 bases between them. The CDR3 is 15 residues long. The germline V gene encodes CDR1 WSHSY and CDR2 SAAADI. The DNA for the CDR3 is TGCGCCAGCAGTGATCGGGGACTCCTTGGAGATACGCAGTATTTT. Protein product: CASSDRGLLGDTQYF.

This clone occurred a few times. The chain joins TRBV25-1 to TRBJ1-2; D uncertain. Germline assignment: CDR1 MGHDK and CDR2 SYGVNS. Trimming took off 8 bases at V and 4 bases at J, with 8 bases between the two ends. The CDR3 totals 11 residues. CDR3 sequence: CASQAGYGYTF. In nucleotides, the CDR3 is TGTGCCAGCCAAGCCGGCTATGGCTACACCTTC.

The chain employs TRBV11-2 and TRBJ2-5, with a weak D call TRBD2 (5 bases). Germline-derived CDR1 and CDR2 are SGHAT and FQNNGV. V was trimmed by 3 bases and J by 5 bases, leaving 16 bases between them. The CDR3 is 15 amino acids. This CDR3 reads CASSFLGSAEETQYF. CDR3 nucleotide sequence: TGTGCCAGCAGCTTCCTCGGCTCAGCGGAGGAGACCCAGTACTTC.

The J gene is TRBJ2-1, the V gene TRBV27, with TRBD2 matching 8 bases. J lost 5 bases, V lost 6 bases, and 9 bases had no gene match. Germline V gene data show CDR1 as MNHEY and CDR2 as SMNVEV (reference sequence). This CDR3 spans 15 amino acids. CDR3 loop: CASSPPQRGHNEQFF. CDR3 in DNA: TGTGCCAGCAGCCCGCCCCAGCGGGGGCACAATGAGCAGTTCTTC.

This chain joins TRBV5-4 and TRBJ1-4; 12 bases agree with TRBD1. Germline V gene lookup returns CDR1 SGHNT and CDR2 YYREEE (reference sequence). The CDR3 runs to 14 residues. V dropped 4 bases and J dropped 8; count of bases not matched to a gene: 3. This CDR3 reads CASSPGQGAEKLFF. Here the CDR3 DNA reads TGTGCCAGCAGCCCGGGACAGGGGGCGGAAAAACTGTTTTTT.

The chain combines TRBV27 with TRBJ2-1; 14 bases align to TRBD2. The CDR3 sequence is 17 residues long. The germline V gene encodes CDR1 MNHEY and CDR2 SMNVEV (reference sequence). After removal of 5 bases from V and 6 bases from J, the junction contained 9 bases not matched to a gene. The CDR3 here is CASSPGTSGRRGNEQFF. The CDR3 DNA sequence: TGTGCCAGCAGTCCCGGGACTAGCGGGAGAAGGGGCAATGAGCAGTTCTTC.

The V gene is TRBV6-5, the J gene TRBJ1-1; 9 bases agree with TRBD1. V dropped 6 bases and J dropped 1; count of bases not matched to a gene: 3. The CDR3 is 14 residues long. Germline loops: CDR1 MNHEY, CDR2 SVGAGI. Here the CDR3 DNA reads TGTGCCAGCAGAAAGGACAGGGGGAACACTGAAGCTTTCTTT. Translating gives CASRKDRGNTEAFF.

This chain connects TRBV5-6 to TRBJ2-3; the D gene is possibly TRBD1 (6 bases). This CDR3 contains 14 residues. Trimming removed 4 bases from V and 5 bases from J, with 14 bases in between. From germline, CDR1 is SGHDT and CDR2 YYEEEE. CDR3 DNA: TGTGCCAGCAGCCCGACCAGGGGAATAGATACGCAGTATTTT. This gives the protein CASSPTRGIDTQYF.

The chain carries TRBV7-9 and TRBJ2-6; no definite D call. V was clipped by 2 bases and J by 0 bases, with 17 bases between them. This CDR3 region has 19 residues. Germline CDR1 is SEHNR and CDR2 is FQNEAQ (reference sequence). This CDR3 is CASSLTVWARASGANVLTF. In DNA, the CDR3 is TGTGCCAGCAGCTTAACGGTTTGGGCCAGAGCCTCTGGGGCCAACGTCCTGACTTTC. The full variable domain, completed using reference TRBV7-9 and TRBJ2-6, is DTGVSQNPRHKITKRGQNVTFRCDPISEHNRLYWYRQTLGQGPEFLTYFQNEAQLEKSRLLSDRFSAERPKGSFSTLEIQRTEQGDSAMYLCASSLTVWARASGANVLTFGAGSRLTVL.